These 28 T cell receptor beta chains were sequenced from one sample in a study of glioma-infiltrating T cells after dendritic cell vaccination. This sample's time point: after dendritic cell vaccination, including at tumor progression/relapse. Method: immunoSEQ multiplex PCR; TCRdb's copy keeps in-frame clones and lacks some. The table shows roughly 100,000 clones, with 83% occurring only once. Sample: blood, taken after dendritic cell vaccination. The receptors originated from a human donor with glioblastoma.

V usage is TRBV28 and J usage is TRBJ2-7; 10 bases agree with TRBD2. CDR1 is MDHEN, CDR2 SYDVKM, per germline. The junction had 15 bases not matched to a gene; V was cut back by 7 bases and J by 6 bases. The CDR3 extends over 16 amino acids. CDR3 amino acids: CASNSRSPGLAREQYF. The CDR3 nucleotides read TGTGCCAGCAATTCACGATCCCCGGGACTAGCGCGCGAGCAGTACTTC.

The V and J genes are TRBV2 and TRBJ1-1; 8 bases are shared with TRBD1. Germline loops: CDR1 SNHLY, CDR2 FYNNEI. The CDR3 loop spans 15 amino acids. V shed 6 bases, J shed 1 base, and the junction held 7 bases outside the gene matches. The CDR3 nucleotides read TGTGCCAGCAGAGAGGTGGGACAGGCGAACACTGAAGCTTTCTTT. Translated, it gives CASREVGQANTEAFF.

This chain uses TRBV6-1 with TRBJ2-1, with TRBD2 matching over 11 bases. CDR1 MNHNS and CDR2 SASEGT come from the germline V gene. V shed 1 base, J shed 8 bases, and the junction held 4 bases outside the gene matches. CDR3 size: 15 residues. The CDR3 protein is CASSEGSGGADEQFF. The CDR3 bases are TGTGCCAGCAGTGAAGGTAGCGGGGGGGCCGATGAGCAGTTCTTC.

The rearrangement uses TRBV27 and TRBJ1-1, with D perhaps matching TRBD1 (5 bases). CDR1 and CDR2 from the germline V gene are MNHEY and SMNVEV (reference sequence). CDR3 size: 14 residues. Trimming stripped 4 bases from V and 7 bases from J, with 16 bases between. The CDR3 region has the DNA TGTGCCAGCAGTTCTCCGGGACTCGAGGATGAAGCTTTCTTT. This sequence encodes CASSSPGLEDEAFF.

CDR3 amino acids: CASSAGQELYF. CDR3 nucleotide sequence: TGTGCCAGCAGCGCCGGACAGGAACTGTACTTC. V and J are TRBV9 and TRBJ2-7; 7 bases fit TRBD1. The V segment lost 3 bases and the J segment 12 bases; nucleotides outside the gene matches: 6. Germline CDR1 SGDLS, CDR2 YYNGEE. The CDR3 has 11 residues. Looking up the rest from reference TRBV9 and TRBJ2-7 gives the full variable domain: DSGVTQTPKHLITATGQRVTLRCSPRSGDLSVYWYQQSLDQGLQFLIQYYNGEERAKGNILERFSAQQFPDLHSELNLSSLELGDSALYFCASSAGQELYFGPGTRLTVT.

The rearrangement links TRBV2 to TRBJ2-1; TRBD1 matches 8 bases. This CDR3 has 15 residues. Germline V gene sequence: CDR1 SNHLY, CDR2 FYNNEI. After removal of 5 bases from V and 5 bases from J, the junction contained 8 bases not matched to a gene. The CDR3 DNA reads as TGTGCCAGCAGTCTACAGGGGGTTCCCAACAATGAGCAGTTCTTC. Protein: CASSLQGVPNNEQFF.

In DNA form, the CDR3 reads TGTGCCAGCAGCTTGGGGGCAGGGGGCGCGGGGAACACTGAAGCTTTCTTT. This translates into CASSLGAGGAGNTEAFF. The chain links TRBV5-6 to TRBJ1-1, with 8 bases that match TRBD1. The germline V gene has CDR1 SGHDT and CDR2 YYEEEE. Trimming at V came to 0 bases and at J to 1 base, leaving 8 bases not matched to a gene. This CDR3 has 17 amino acids.

The chain couples TRBV7-3 to TRBJ1-3; D might be TRBD1 (5 bases). CDR1 and CDR2 (germline): SGHTA, FQGTGA. This CDR3 comprises 15 residues. V lost 5 bases, J lost 0 bases, and 11 bases lay in between. The CDR3 DNA sequence: TGTGCCAGCAGCCCCGACAGAGACTCTGGAAACACCATATATTTT. This gives the protein CASSPDRDSGNTIYF. Full variable domain (rest looked up from reference TRBV7-3 and TRBJ1-3): GAGVSQTPSNKVTEKGKYVELRCDPISGHTALYWYRQSLGQGPEFLIYFQGTGAADDSGLPNDRFFAVRPEGSVSTLKIQRTERGDSAVYLCASSPDRDSGNTIYFGEGSWLTVV.

The CDR3 spells CASSQEDRGSDYTF. The CDR3 bases are TGCGCCAGCAGCCAAGAAGACAGGGGCAGTGACTACACCTTC. The V call is TRBV4-1, the J call TRBJ1-2; 8 bases fit TRBD1. Germline V gives CDR1 MGHRA, CDR2 YSYEKL. V lost 0 bases to trimming and J lost 10 bases; unmatched junction nucleotides: 7. CDR3 length: 14 amino acids.

This chain connects TRBV4-3 to TRBJ2-3, with D unresolved. This CDR3 spans 16 amino acids. V was clipped by 0 bases and J by 2 bases, with 12 bases between them. Germline CDR1 reads LGHNA; CDR2 reads YSLEER. The CDR3 nucleotides read TGCGCCAGCAGCCAAGAAGCTGATTCAACCACAGATACGCAGTATTTT. Protein sequence: CASSQEADSTTDTQYF.

On this clone itself: Without the conserved terminal phenylalanine or tryptophan, this CDR3 likely stems from a read error. The DNA is left out, because the CDR3 cannot be placed on it with certainty; the CDR3 is given as TCRdb lists it. The CDR3 region is CASSLTPGTFD. The chain uses TRBV30 and TRBJ1-1. The CDR3 comprises 11 residues, both ends counted. Germline CDR1 and CDR2: GTSNPN and SVGIG (reference sequence).

V and J are TRBV2 and TRBJ1-5, with D maybe TRBD1 (5 bases). From germline, CDR1 is SNHLY and CDR2 FYNNEI. The CDR3 covers 14 residues. The V and J ends lost 2 bases and 4 bases respectively, with 9 bases between them. The CDR3 here is CASSESQGNQPQHF. CDR3 DNA sequence: TGTGCCAGCAGTGAATCTCAGGGTAATCAGCCCCAGCATTTT.

This clone was counted many times. The chain joins TRBV7-2 to TRBJ1-6; 7 bases match TRBD1. The V and J ends lost 3 bases and 10 bases, in that order; junction bases with no gene match: 9. CDR1 and CDR2 (germline): SGHTA, FQGNSA. The CDR3 is 15 amino acids. The chain's CDR3 is CASSFLTTGRSPLHF. The CDR3 nucleotides read TGTGCCAGCAGCTTTCTCACGACAGGGCGATCACCCCTCCACTTT.

The chain links TRBV29-1 to TRBJ1-1; D is possibly TRBD1 (6 bases). The germline V gene has CDR1 SQVTM and CDR2 ANQGSEA. V was pared by 3 bases and J by 4 bases, with 15 bases between. The CDR3 has 14 amino acids. The CDR3 sequence is CSVDTGGEGTEAFF. The CDR3 bases are TGCAGCGTTGATACGGGGGGCGAGGGCACTGAAGCTTTCTTT.

This clone was counted a few times. V usage is TRBV5-6 and J usage is TRBJ1-3, with D possibly matching TRBD1 (6 bases). This CDR3 is 14 amino acids long. V lost 5 bases, J lost 0 bases, and 9 bases lay in between. The V gene's germline CDR1 is SGHDT and CDR2 YYEEEE. CDR3 DNA sequence: TGTGCCAGCAGTCGGGACAACTCTGGAAACACCATATATTTT. Translation gives CASSRDNSGNTIYF.

The CDR3 sequence: CASSLDRGDQPQHF. CDR3 nucleotides: TGTGCCAGCAGCCTTGACAGGGGAGATCAGCCCCAGCATTTT. J is TRBJ1-5 and V is TRBV7-2, with 8 bases aligning to TRBD1. Germline CDR1 and CDR2: SGHTA and FQGNSA. The J segment lost 5 bases and the V segment lost 5 bases, leaving 5 bases of the junction unmatched. The CDR3 covers 14 residues.

V and J are TRBV7-3 and TRBJ1-2; 8 bases are shared with TRBD1. This CDR3 spans 15 amino acids. Germline-derived CDR1 and CDR2 are SGHTA and FQGTGA. After removal of 1 base from V and 7 bases from J, the junction contained 8 bases not matched to a gene. CDR3 protein: CASSLNPGGIGGYTF. The CDR3 DNA sequence: TGTGCCAGCAGCTTAAACCCAGGGGGCATAGGTGGCTACACCTTC.

This chain uses TRBV4-1 with TRBJ1-1; D gene uncertain. Trimming pared 3 bases from V and 6 bases from J, leaving 14 bases between. This CDR3 contains 14 residues. CDR1 is MGHRA and CDR2 is YSYEKL in the germline V gene. The CDR3 DNA reads as TGCGCCAGCAGCCACTCCCCAGCGATCCCTGAAGCTTTCTTT. Translated: CASSHSPAIPEAFF.

The rearrangement joins TRBV9 to TRBJ2-7; a weak D match, TRBD2 (6 bases). Germline-derived CDR1 and CDR2 are SGDLS and YYNGEE. V was clipped by 0 bases and J by 0 bases, with 16 bases between them. CDR3 length: 17 amino acids. The CDR3 sequence: CASSVGGGPMDSYEQYF. The CDR3 DNA is TGTGCCAGCAGCGTAGGGGGAGGACCCATGGACTCCTACGAGCAGTACTTC. The full variable domain, its missing parts supplied by reference TRBV9 and TRBJ2-7, is DSGVTQTPKHLITATGQRVTLRCSPRSGDLSVYWYQQSLDQGLQFLIQYYNGEERAKGNILERFSAQQFPDLHSELNLSSLELGDSALYFCASSVGGGPMDSYEQYFGPGTRLTVT.

This chain links TRBV5-1 with TRBJ1-1; TRBD1 is a possible D gene (5 bases). Between the trimmed V and J ends, which lost 0 bases and 6 bases, there was a span of 12 bases. Per the germline V gene, CDR1 is SGHRS and CDR2 is YFSETQ. CDR3 length: 14 amino acids. The CDR3 protein is CASSLDGGGAEAFF. The DNA for the CDR3 is TGCGCCAGCAGCTTGGACGGGGGAGGCGCTGAAGCTTTCTTT.

This rearrangement joins TRBV19 to TRBJ1-2, with D possibly being TRBD1 (5 bases). The V end lost 4 bases, the J end lost 6 bases, and 12 bases lay between the germline ends. Germline CDR1 LNHDA, CDR2 SQIVND (reference sequence). The CDR3 consists of 13 residues. Here the CDR3 DNA reads TGTGCCAGTAGTACCGAACAGGTTAATGGCTACACCTTC. Residues: CASSTEQVNGYTF.

V is TRBV19 and J is TRBJ1-5; 7 nucleotides match TRBD1. Germline CDR1 LNHDA, CDR2 SQIVND (reference sequence). The CDR3 covers 14 residues. V shed 8 bases and J 0 bases; nucleotides not matched to a gene: 4. DNA for the CDR3: TGTGCCAGTTGGGACAGAGGTAGCAATCAGCCCCAGCATTTT. Its translation is CASWDRGSNQPQHF.

The chain uses TRBV7-2 and TRBJ2-4; 9 bases agree with TRBD1. Trimming took 5 bases from V and 3 from J; bases not matched to a gene: 11. From germline, CDR1 is SGHTA and CDR2 FQGNSA. This CDR3 has 17 residues. The CDR3 protein is CASSPRTGEFGKNIQYF. The CDR3 nucleotides are TGTGCCAGCAGCCCCAGGACAGGGGAGTTTGGCAAAAACATTCAGTACTTC.

This chain links TRBV2 with TRBJ1-1; tentative D call: TRBD1 (5 bases). Germline V gives CDR1 SNHLY, CDR2 FYNNEI. V shed 3 bases and J shed 6 bases, with 17 bases lying between them. The CDR3 covers 15 residues. As DNA, the CDR3 is TGTGCCAGCAGTGAGGTGGACACGGTTTTCGCTGAAGCTTTCTTT. Amino acids: CASSEVDTVFAEAFF.

The chain links TRBV7-2 to TRBJ2-2, with unresolved D. V lost 5 bases and J 6 bases, leaving 7 bases between the germline ends. Per germline, CDR1 SGHTA and CDR2 FQGNSA. The CDR3 has 12 amino acids. CDR3 sequence (DNA): TGTGCCAGCAGCCCTCCGTCCGGGGAGCTGTTTTTT. Amino acid sequence: CASSPPSGELFF.

The J gene is TRBJ2-1, the V gene TRBV10-3, with D maybe TRBD2 (5 bases). Trimming left V 10 bases short and J 10 bases short, with 20 bases between. The length of the CDR3 is 13 residues. Germline V gene sequence: CDR1 ENHRY, CDR2 SYGVKD. Here the CDR3 DNA reads TGTGCCACGGCGGGTGGCCCATCGGAGGAGCAGTTCTTC. Residues: CATAGGPSEEQFF.

This clone was detected a few times. CDR3: CASSRQTGKQYF. The CDR3 DNA is TGTGCCAGCAGCCGCCAGACAGGGAAGCAGTACTTC. The gene calls are TRBV6-6 and TRBJ2-7, with TRBD1 matching over 7 bases. The length of the CDR3 is 12 residues. The V gene end was trimmed by 6 bases and the J gene end by 8 bases; junction bases not matched to a gene: 7. Germline values: CDR1 MNHNY, CDR2 SVGAGI (reference sequence).

The chain couples TRBV25-1 to TRBJ1-1; D remains unclear. Trimming took off 1 base at V and 7 bases at J, with 10 bases between the two ends. This CDR3 has 13 amino acids. Looked up from germline, CDR1 is MGHDK and CDR2 is SYGVNS. CDR3 protein: CASSESSPLEAFF. The DNA of the CDR3 is TGTGCCAGCAGTGAATCAAGCCCCCTTGAAGCTTTCTTT.